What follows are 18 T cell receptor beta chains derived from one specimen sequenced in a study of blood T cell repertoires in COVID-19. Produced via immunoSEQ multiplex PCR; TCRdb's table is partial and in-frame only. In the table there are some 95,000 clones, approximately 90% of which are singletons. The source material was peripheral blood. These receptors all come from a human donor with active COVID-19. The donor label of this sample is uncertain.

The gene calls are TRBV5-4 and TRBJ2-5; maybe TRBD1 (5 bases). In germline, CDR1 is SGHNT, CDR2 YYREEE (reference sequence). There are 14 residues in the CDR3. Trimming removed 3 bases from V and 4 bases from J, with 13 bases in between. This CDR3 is CASSYDRGRETQYF. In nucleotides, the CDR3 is TGTGCCAGCAGCTACGACAGAGGCCGAGAGACCCAGTACTTC.

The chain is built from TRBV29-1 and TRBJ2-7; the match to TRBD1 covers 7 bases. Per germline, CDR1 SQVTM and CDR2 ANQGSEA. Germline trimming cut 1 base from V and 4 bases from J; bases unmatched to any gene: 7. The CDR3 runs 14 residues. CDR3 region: CSVEGPGQPYEQYF. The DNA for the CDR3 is TGCAGCGTTGAAGGGCCGGGACAGCCTTACGAGCAGTACTTC.

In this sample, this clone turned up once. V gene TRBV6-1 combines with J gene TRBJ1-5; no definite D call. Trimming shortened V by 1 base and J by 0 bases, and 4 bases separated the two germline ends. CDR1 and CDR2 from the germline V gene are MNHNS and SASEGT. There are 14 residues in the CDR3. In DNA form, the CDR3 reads TGTGCCAGCAGTGAAGGCTATAGCAATCAGCCCCAGCATTTT. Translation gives CASSEGYSNQPQHF.

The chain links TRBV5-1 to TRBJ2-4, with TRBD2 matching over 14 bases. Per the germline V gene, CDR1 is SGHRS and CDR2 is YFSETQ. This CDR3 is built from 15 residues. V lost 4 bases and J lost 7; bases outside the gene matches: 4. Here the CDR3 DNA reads TGCGCCAGCAGCGCCGGACTAGCGGGGGGTAACATTCAGTACTTC. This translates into CASSAGLAGGNIQYF.

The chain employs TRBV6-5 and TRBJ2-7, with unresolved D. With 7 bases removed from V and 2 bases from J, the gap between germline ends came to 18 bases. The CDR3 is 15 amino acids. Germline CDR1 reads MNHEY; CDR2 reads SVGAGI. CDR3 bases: TGTGCCAGCATCTCGCCTTCCCAGCGCACCTACGAGCAGTACTTC. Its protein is CASISPSQRTYEQYF.

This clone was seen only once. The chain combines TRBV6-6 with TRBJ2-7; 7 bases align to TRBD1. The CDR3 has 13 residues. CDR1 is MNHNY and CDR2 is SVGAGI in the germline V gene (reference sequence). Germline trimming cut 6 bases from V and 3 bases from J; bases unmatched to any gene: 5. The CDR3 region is CASSRQGSYEQYF. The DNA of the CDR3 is TGTGCCAGCAGCCGACAGGGAAGCTACGAGCAGTACTTC.

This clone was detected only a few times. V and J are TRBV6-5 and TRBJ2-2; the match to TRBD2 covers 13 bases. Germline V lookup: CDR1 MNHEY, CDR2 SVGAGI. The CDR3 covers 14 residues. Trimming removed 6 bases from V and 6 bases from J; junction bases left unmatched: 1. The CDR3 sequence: CASRGLAGPGELFF. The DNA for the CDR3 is TGTGCCAGCAGGGGACTAGCGGGACCCGGGGAGCTGTTTTTT.

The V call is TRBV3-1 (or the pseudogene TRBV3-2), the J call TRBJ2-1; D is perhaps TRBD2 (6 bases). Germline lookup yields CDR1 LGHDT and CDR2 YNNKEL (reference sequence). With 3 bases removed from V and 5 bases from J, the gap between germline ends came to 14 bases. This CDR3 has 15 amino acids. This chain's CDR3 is CASSHRRDSHNEQFF. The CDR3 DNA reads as TGTGCCAGCAGCCACCGCCGGGACTCTCACAATGAGCAGTTCTTC.

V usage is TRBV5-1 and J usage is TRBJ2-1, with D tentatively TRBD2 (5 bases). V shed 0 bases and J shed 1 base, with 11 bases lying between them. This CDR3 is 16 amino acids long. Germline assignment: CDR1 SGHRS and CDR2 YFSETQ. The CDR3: CASSLAGLDSYNEQFF. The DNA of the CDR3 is TGCGCCAGCAGCTTGGCCGGACTGGATTCCTACAATGAGCAGTTCTTC.

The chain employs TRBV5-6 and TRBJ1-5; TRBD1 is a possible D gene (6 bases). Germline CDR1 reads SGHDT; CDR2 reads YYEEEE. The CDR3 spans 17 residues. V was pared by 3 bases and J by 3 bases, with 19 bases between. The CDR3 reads CASSSEGGRISNQPQHF. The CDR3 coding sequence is TGTGCCAGCAGCTCCGAGGGGGGGCGCATATCCAATCAGCCCCAGCATTTT.

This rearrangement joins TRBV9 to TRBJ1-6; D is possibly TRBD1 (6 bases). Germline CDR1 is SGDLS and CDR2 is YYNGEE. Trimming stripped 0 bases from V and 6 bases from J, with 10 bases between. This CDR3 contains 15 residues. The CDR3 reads CASSVEGGPNSPLHF. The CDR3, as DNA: TGTGCCAGCAGCGTAGAGGGGGGGCCTAATTCACCCCTCCACTTT.

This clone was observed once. CDR3 in amino acids: CASEPIAGGLSSYNEQFF. CDR3 nucleotides: TGTGCCAGCGAACCAATAGCGGGGGGTCTTAGCTCCTACAATGAGCAGTTCTTC. This sequence joins TRBV28 and TRBJ2-1; the match to TRBD2 covers 10 bases. The trim removed 8 bases at V and 0 bases at J, leaving 13 bases unmatched. The CDR3 totals 18 residues. Germline V gene data show CDR1 as MDHEN and CDR2 as SYDVKM.

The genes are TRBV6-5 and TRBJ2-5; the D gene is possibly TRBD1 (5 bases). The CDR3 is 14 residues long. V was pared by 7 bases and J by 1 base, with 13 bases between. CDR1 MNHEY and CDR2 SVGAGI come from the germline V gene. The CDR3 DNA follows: TGTGCCAGCACTCCCCGACAGTCCCAAGAGACCCAGTACTTC. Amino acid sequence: CASTPRQSQETQYF.

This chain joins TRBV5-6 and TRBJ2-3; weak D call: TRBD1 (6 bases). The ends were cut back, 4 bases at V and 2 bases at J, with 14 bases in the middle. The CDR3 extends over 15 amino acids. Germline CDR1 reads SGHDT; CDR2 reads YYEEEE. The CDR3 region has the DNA TGTGCCAGCAGCCATTTCGTGGGGGCCACAGATACGCAGTATTTT. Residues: CASSHFVGATDTQYF.

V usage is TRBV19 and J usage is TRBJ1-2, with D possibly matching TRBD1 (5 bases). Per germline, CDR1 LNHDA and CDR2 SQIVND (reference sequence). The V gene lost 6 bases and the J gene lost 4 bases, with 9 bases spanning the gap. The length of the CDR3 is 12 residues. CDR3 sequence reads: CASRTVTYGYTF. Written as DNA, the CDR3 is TGTGCCAGTAGGACAGTAACCTATGGCTACACCTTC. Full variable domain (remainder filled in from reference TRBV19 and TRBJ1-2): DGGITQSPKYLFRKEGQNVTLSCEQNLNHDAMYWYRQDPGQGLRLIYYSQIVNDFQKGDIAEGYSVSREKKESFPLTVTSAQKNPTAFYLCASRTVTYGYTFGSGTRLTVV.

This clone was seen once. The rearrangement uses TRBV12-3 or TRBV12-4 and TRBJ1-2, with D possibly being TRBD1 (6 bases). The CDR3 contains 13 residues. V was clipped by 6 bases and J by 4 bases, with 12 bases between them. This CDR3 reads CASSPRGAYGYTF. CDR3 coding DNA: TGTGCCAGCAGCCCCCGGGGGGCCTATGGCTACACCTTC.

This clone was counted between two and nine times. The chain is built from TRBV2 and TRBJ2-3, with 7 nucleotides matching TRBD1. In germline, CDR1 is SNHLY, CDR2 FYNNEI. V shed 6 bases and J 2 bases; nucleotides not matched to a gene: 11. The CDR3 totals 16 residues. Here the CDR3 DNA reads TGTGCCAGCAGGGTACAGGGGCTGGGGGACACAGATACGCAGTATTTT. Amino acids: CASRVQGLGDTDTQYF. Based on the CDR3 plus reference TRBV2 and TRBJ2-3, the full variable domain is EPEVTQTPSHQVTQMGQEVILRCVPISNHLYFYWYRQILGQKVEFLVSFYNNEISEKSEIFDDQFSVERPDGSNFTLKIRSTKLEDSAMYFCASRVQGLGDTDTQYFGPGTRLTVL.

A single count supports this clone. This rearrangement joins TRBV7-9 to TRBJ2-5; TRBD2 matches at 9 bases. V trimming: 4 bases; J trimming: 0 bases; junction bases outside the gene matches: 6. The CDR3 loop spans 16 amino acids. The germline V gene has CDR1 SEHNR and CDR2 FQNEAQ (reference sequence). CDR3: CASSSEASGDQETQYF. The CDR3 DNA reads TGTGCCAGCAGCTCAGAGGCTAGCGGGGACCAAGAGACCCAGTACTTC.